This T cell receptor beta chain was captured in a study of cytomegalovirus exposure and HLA in healthy donors. Of note for this clone: No antigen is known for it.

Study observations and caveats: The productive fraction for most TCR beta V segments was about 87% or about 30% in an earlier analysis. Cytomegalovirus-associated status was assigned to 164 TCR beta chains. The Asian-associated ancestry cluster reportedly had fewer N-insertions than the approximately 610-donor mean in a later analysis. In a later analysis, HLA-associated beta chains showed higher expansion and lower generation probabilities than comparable chains.

In the PCR, 60 Vbeta and 13 Jbeta primers were used. Sequencing used immunoSEQ multiplex PCR; TCRdb keeps in-frame clones, though not all of them. The sample has approximately 140,000 clones, approximately 83% seen once. The ends were cut back, 5 bases at V and 0 bases at J, with 13 bases in the middle. CDR3 size: 16 residues. CDR1 is LNHDA and CDR2 is SQIVND in the germline V gene (reference sequence). Sample: PBMCs. V gene TRBV19 combines with J gene TRBJ2-2; tentatively, D is TRBD1 (6 bases). The sequence was collected from a girl aged 2 to 9 in good health and CMV-seronegative. The DNA for the CDR3 is TGTGCCAGTAGTTCCGGGACACCACCGAACACCGGGGAGCTGTTTTTT. Translating gives CASSSGTPPNTGELFF.